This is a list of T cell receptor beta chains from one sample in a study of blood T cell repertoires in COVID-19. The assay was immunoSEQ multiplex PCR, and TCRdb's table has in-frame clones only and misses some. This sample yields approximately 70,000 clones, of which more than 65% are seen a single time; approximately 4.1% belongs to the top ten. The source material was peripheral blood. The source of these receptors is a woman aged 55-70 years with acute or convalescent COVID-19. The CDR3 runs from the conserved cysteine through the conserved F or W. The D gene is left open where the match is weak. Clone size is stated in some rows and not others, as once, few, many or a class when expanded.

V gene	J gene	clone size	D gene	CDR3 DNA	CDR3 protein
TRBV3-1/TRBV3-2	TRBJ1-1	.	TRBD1	TGTGCCAGCAGCCGGACAGGGCACACTGAAGCTTTCTTT	CASSRTGHTEAFF
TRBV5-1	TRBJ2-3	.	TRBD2	TGCGCCAGCAGCTTGGCCCAGCGGGAGGATACGCAGTATTTT	CASSLAQREDTQYF
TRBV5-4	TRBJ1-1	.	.	TGTGCCAGCAGCTGGGACGGGGGGCTTACTGAAGCTTTCTTT	CASSWDGGLTEAFF
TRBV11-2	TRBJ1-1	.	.	TGTGCCAGCAGCCCCGGGAGGGGGGGCCGGGACACTGAAGCTTTCTTT	CASSPGRGGRDTEAFF
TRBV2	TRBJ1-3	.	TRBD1	TGTGCCAGACAGGACAGGGTCTCTGGAAACACCATATATTTT	CARQDRVSGNTIYF
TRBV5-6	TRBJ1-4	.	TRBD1	TGTGCCAGCAGCTTGGGGGCAGGGGGAGCTAATGAAAAACTGTTTTTT	CASSLGAGGANEKLFF
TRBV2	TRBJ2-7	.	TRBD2	TGTGCCAGCAGTGAAGGAGGCGGGGGGCCCTACGAGCAGTACTTC	CASSEGGGGPYEQYF
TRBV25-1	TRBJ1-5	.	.	TGTGCCAGCAGTGAAGGGGCGAAGGATCAGCCCCAGCATTTT	CASSEGAKDQPQHF
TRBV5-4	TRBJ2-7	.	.	TGTGCCAGCAGCCTGGGAGGAGACGCCTCCTACGAGCAGTACTTC	CASSLGGDASYEQYF
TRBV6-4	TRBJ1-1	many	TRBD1	TGTGCCAGCAGAGGACAGGGCCCGAACACTGAAGCTTTCTTT	CASRGQGPNTEAFF
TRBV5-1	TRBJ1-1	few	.	TGCGCCAGCAGCCCTAATACTATCATACAGGGCTTGAACACTGAAGCTTTCTTT	CASSPNTIIQGLNTEAFF
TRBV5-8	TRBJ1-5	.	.	TGTGCCAGCAGCTTCCGAGGGCAGTATCAGCCCCAGCATTTT	CASSFRGQYQPQHF
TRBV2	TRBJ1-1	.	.	TGTGCCAGCAGTGAGGCGGAGGCAGCTTTCTTT	CASSEAEAAFF
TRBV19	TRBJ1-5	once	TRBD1	TGTGCCAGTAGTACGGGACAGGGAGGGGGTCAGCCCCAGCATTTT	CASSTGQGGGQPQHF
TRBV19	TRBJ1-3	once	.	TGTGCCAGTAGTCCCTACCGGGACAAGGGAAACACCATATATTTT	CASSPYRDKGNTIYF
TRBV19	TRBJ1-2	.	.	TGTGCCAGTAGTATAAGCGTGGTGAGCAACTATGGCTACACCTTC	CASSISVVSNYGYTF
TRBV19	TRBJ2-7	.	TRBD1	TGTGCCAGTAGTATAGCACCCGGACAGGCCCCCTACGAGCAGTACTTC	CASSIAPGQAPYEQYF
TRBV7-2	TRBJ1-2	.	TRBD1	TGTGCCAGCAGCCTGGACGGGACAGGGGCTCCCTATGGCTACACCTTC	CASSLDGTGAPYGYTF
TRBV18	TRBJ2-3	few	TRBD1	TGTGCCAGCTCGCCGGACAGGGGGCGCACAGTGGTACGAGATACGCAGTATTTT	CASSPDRGRTVVRDTQYF
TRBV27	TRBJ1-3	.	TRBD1	TGTGCCAGCAGTTCCCCCCACGGACAGGGGAGGGGAAACACCATATATTTT	CASSSPHGQGRGNTIYF
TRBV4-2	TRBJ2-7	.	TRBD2	TGTGCCAGCAGCGGTCCGGGACTAGCGGGGGGGCATAGCTCCTACGAGCAGTACTTC	CASSGPGLAGGHSSYEQYF
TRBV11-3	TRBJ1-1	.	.	TGTGCCAGCAGCTCCGGGAGGATTATGAACACTGAAGCTTTCTTT	CASSSGRIMNTEAFF
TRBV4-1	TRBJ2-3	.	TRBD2	TGCGCCAGCAGCCAAGGTTCCGGGGGGGGTCGGACGCAGTATTTT	CASSQGSGGGRTQYF
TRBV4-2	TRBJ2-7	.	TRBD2	TGTGCCAGCAGCGACAGGACTAGCGGGGGGAAGGAGCAGTACTTC	CASSDRTSGGKEQYF
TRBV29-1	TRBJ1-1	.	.	TGCAGCGGTGGACAGAGAGGGACTGAAGCTTTCTTT	CSGGQRGTEAFF
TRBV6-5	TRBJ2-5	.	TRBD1	TGTGCCAGCAGTCAGGGACAGGGACAAGAGACCCAGTACTTC	CASSQGQGQETQYF
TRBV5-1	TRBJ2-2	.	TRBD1	TGCGCCAGCAGCGTAGCGCCCGGACAGGCGAACACCGGGGAGCTGTTTTTT	CASSVAPGQANTGELFF
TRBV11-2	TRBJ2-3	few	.	TGTGCCAGCAGCGGAATTCAGGGCACAGATACGCAGTATTTT	CASSGIQGTDTQYF
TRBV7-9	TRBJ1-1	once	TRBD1	TGTGCCAGCAGCATCTGGACAGGGGGGGAGAACACTGAAGCTTTCTTT	CASSIWTGGENTEAFF
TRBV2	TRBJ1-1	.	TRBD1	TGTGCCAGCAAGTTTCCGGGACAGGGGCAAGTTGTGGGAGAAAGCACTGAAGCTTTCTTT	CASKFPGQGQVVGESTEAFF
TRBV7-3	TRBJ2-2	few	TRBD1	TGTGCCAGCACAATAGGGGGCGCCAACACCGGGGAGCTGTTTTTT	CASTIGGANTGELFF
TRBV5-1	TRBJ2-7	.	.	TGCGCCAGCAGCGAGACCGGACGGGGAGTCGACGAGCAGTACTTC	CASSETGRGVDEQYF
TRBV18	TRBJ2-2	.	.	TGTGCCAGCTCACCAGGGAGAACCGGGGAGCTGTTTTTT	CASSPGRTGELFF
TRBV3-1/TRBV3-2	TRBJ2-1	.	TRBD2	TGTGCCAGCAGCCAGTACGGACTAGCGGGGAACAATGAGCAGTTCTTC	CASSQYGLAGNNEQFF
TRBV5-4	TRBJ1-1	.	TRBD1	TGTGCCAGCAGCTTGGCCTTTGGACAGGGGGCTCTGGGCACTGAAGCTTTCTTT	CASSLAFGQGALGTEAFF
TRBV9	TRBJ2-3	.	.	TGTGCCAGCAGCGTAGATGGCGGGACCTTGATTCAGTATTTT	CASSVDGGTLIQYF
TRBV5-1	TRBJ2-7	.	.	TGCGCCAGCAGACCCGGGACAACGGGCTCCTACGAGCAGTACTTC	CASRPGTTGSYEQYF
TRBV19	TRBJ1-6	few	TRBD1	TGTGCCAGTAGCCCCGGGACAGGGACTTCACCCCTCCACTTT	CASSPGTGTSPLHF
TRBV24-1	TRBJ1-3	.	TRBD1	TGTGCCACCAGTGATTTGCAGGGGGGCAGCGGAAACACCATATATTTT	CATSDLQGGSGNTIYF
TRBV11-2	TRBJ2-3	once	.	TGTGCCAGCAGCCACACAGATACGCAGTATTTT	CASSHTDTQYF
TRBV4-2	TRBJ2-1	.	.	TGTGCCAGCAGCCAAGAACTAGGGGGGGGAAATGAGCAGTTCTTC	CASSQELGGGNEQFF
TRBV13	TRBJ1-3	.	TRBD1	TGTGCCAGCAGCGCGCGGACAGGTCTTGGAAACACCATATATTTT	CASSARTGLGNTIYF
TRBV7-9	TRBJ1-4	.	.	TGTGCCAGCAGCCCACCGACAGGCAGGCCTGACGAAAAACTGTTTTTT	CASSPPTGRPDEKLFF
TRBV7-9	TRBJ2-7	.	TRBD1	TGTGCCAGCACCCGGACAGGGGGCCACGAGCAGTACTTC	CASTRTGGHEQYF
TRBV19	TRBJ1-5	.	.	TGTGCCAGTAGTGTTCTCAGGGGTGCGCGCAATCAGCCCCAGCATTTT	CASSVLRGARNQPQHF
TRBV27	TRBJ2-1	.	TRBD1	TGTGCCAGTACAGGGGCCATGGGGTCCTACAATGAGCAGTTCTTC	CASTGAMGSYNEQFF
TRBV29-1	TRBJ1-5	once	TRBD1	TGCAGCGGGATCCGGGACAGGGGCAATCAGCCCCAGCATTTT	CSGIRDRGNQPQHF
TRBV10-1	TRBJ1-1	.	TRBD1	TGCGCCAGCGCCGGGGCAGGGGGTTCGGGTGAAGCTTTCTTT	CASAGAGGSGEAFF
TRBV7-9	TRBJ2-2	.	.	TGTGCCAGCAGCCGTACAAACACCGGGGAGCTGTTTTTT	CASSRTNTGELFF
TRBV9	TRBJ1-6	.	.	TGTGCCAGCAGCCCCGAGCGGGGGTGGATCCCAAGCTCCTATAATTCACCCCTCCACTTT	CASSPERGWIPSSYNSPLHF
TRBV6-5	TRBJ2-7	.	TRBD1	TGTGCCAGCATTTCGGACAGGGGAAGATCCGAGCAGTACTTC	CASISDRGRSEQYF
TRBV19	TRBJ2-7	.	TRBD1	TGTGCCAGTAGTTCGGACAGGGGGAAGCACGAGCAGTACTTC	CASSSDRGKHEQYF
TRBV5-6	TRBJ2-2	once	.	TGTGCCAGCAGCCCAGTAGGCGGCGCGAACACCGGGGAGCTGTTTTTT	CASSPVGGANTGELFF
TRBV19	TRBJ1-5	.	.	TGTGCCAGTAGGAGGTATAACAATCAGCCCCAGCATTTT	CASRRYNNQPQHF
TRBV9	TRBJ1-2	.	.	TGTGCCAGCAGCGTAGTAGAAAACTCCTTAAGCTACACCTTC	CASSVVENSLSYTF
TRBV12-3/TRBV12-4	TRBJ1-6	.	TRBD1	TGTGCCAGCAGAGGACAGGAACTTTCACCCCTCCACTTT	CASRGQELSPLHF
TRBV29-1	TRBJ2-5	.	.	TGCAGCGTTGACTACGTAGAGACCCAGTACTTC	CSVDYVETQYF